This record looks at one T cell receptor (beta chain) sequence and its context. Its matching antigen is unknown. These data are taken from a study of cytomegalovirus exposure and HLA in healthy donors. The overall study: In an early release, HLA-typed donors contributed 80 million to 95 million unique TCR sequences.

General study points: Most TCR sequences were uncommon, yet certain public TCRs appeared in many donors. V- and J-gene trimming in TCR beta was tied to a missense DCLRE1C variant by an analysis performed later. Reportedly, TCR beta sequences accurately predicted HLA-A and HLA-B alleles in most subjects.

V dropped 6 bases and J dropped 1; count of bases not matched to a gene: 3. The CDR3 totals 14 residues. Per the germline V gene, CDR1 is SGHTA and CDR2 is FQGNSA. The PCR contained 60 Vbeta and 13 Jbeta primers. Clones were read by immunoSEQ multiplex PCR, and TCRdb kept only the in-frame ones, dropping some. The table includes more than 85,000 clones, 81% detected once. Source material: PBMCs. This receptor was taken from a woman aged 25 to 39 in good health and CMV-seronegative. The chain couples TRBV7-2 to TRBJ2-7; 10 nucleotides line up with TRBD2. In nucleotides, the CDR3 is TGTGCCAGCAGATTGACTAGCGGGTCCTACGAGCAGTACTTC. Amino acids: CASRLTSGSYEQYF.